A single sample is the source of the 29 T cell receptor beta chains below, sequenced in a study of T cells after yellow fever vaccination (dated by TCRdb to about 2019). The library was built by means of 5' RACE. For sequencing, an Illumina NovaSeq 6000 was employed. The public reads were reanalyzed by TCRdb: fastp trimming at Q25, MiXCR alignment, in-frame beta chains only. Rows matching on CDR3 protein sequence are summarized as one entry with the most common DNA and genes. The sample data list roughly 160,000 distinct CDR3 sequences, and approximately 10% of these were observed just once. Roughly 33% of the sample rests with the top ten. Taken with the paper, the label for treatment or condition translates to: live attenuated yellow fever vaccine strain. The specimen comprised CD8+ T cells sorted from PBMCs, sampled 45 days after the yellow fever booster vaccination. These receptors were obtained from a man aged 18 to 30 who received the YFV17D yellow fever vaccine.

This clonotype was seen repeatedly, ten times or more. The J gene is TRBJ1-5, the V gene TRBV5-6; 9 bases fit TRBD1. Germline V lookup: CDR1 SGHDT, CDR2 YYEEEE. This CDR3 is built from 15 residues. The V gene end was trimmed by 6 bases and the J gene end by 5 bases; junction bases not matched to a gene: 9. The CDR3 spells CASTPDGQGYQPQHF. In DNA, the CDR3 is TGTGCCAGCACCCCGGATGGACAGGGGTATCAGCCCCAGCATTTT.

V is TRBV7-9 and J is TRBJ2-3; D is ambiguous. The CDR3 is 14 residues long. V lost 1 base and J 5 bases, leaving 10 bases between the germline ends. The V gene's germline CDR1 is SEHNR and CDR2 FQNEAQ (reference sequence). The CDR3 spells CASSLVQEVDTQYF. CDR3 in DNA: TGTGCCAGCAGCTTAGTGCAGGAAGTAGATACGCAGTATTTT.

This clonotype has a count of ten or more. The V and J genes are TRBV5-6 and TRBJ2-7; D is perhaps TRBD2 (6 bases). CDR1 is SGHDT and CDR2 is YYEEEE in the germline V gene. V was trimmed by 2 bases and J by 0 bases, leaving 9 bases between them. This CDR3 spans 14 amino acids. The DNA for the CDR3 is TGTGCCAGCAGCTTAGGAGGGAGCTCCTACGAGCAGTACTTC. Translated: CASSLGGSSYEQYF.

This clonotype occurred many times. The V gene is TRBV7-7, the J gene TRBJ2-5, with TRBD1 matching over 8 bases. Germline V gives CDR1 SSHAT, CDR2 FNYEAQ (reference sequence). V trimming: 1 base; J trimming: 5 bases; junction bases outside the gene matches: 6. The CDR3 is 15 residues long. The CDR3 DNA is TGTGCCAGCAGCTTAGTGACAGGGGAAATTGAGACCCAGTACTTC. It translates to CASSLVTGEIETQYF.

This clonotype was seen many times. The chain is built from TRBV5-1 and TRBJ1-6; TRBD1 aligns across 9 bases. Germline trimming cut 4 bases from V and 6 bases from J; bases unmatched to any gene: 2. CDR1 and CDR2 (germline): SGHRS, YFSETQ. This CDR3 is built from 14 residues. The CDR3 nucleotides read TGCGCCAGCAGCCCGGGACAGGGTAATTCACCCCTCCACTTT. Encoded protein: CASSPGQGNSPLHF.

The chain joins TRBV7-2 to TRBJ1-3; 8 positions match TRBD1. There are 18 residues in the CDR3. V was pared by 1 base and J by 4 bases, with 12 bases of the junction left unmatched. Germline V gene sequence: CDR1 SGHTA, CDR2 FQGNSA. In DNA, the CDR3 is TGTGCCAGCAGCTTAGGGGGACAGGACTATACCTCGGGAAACACCATATATTTT. It translates to CASSLGGQDYTSGNTIYF.

This clonotype was counted a few times. V is TRBV4-3 and J is TRBJ2-3; D perhaps matches TRBD2 (5 bases). Germline V gene data show CDR1 as LGHNA and CDR2 as YSLEER. The CDR3 is made up of 13 amino acids. V lost 6 bases and J lost 4, with 11 bases in between. The CDR3 spells CASRDSNSDTQYF. CDR3 bases: TGCGCCAGCAGGGACTCGAACTCAGATACGCAGTATTTT.

V is TRBV14 and J is TRBJ2-2, with 8 bases aligning to TRBD1. CDR1 and CDR2 from the germline V gene are SGHDN and FVKESK. V was pared by 4 bases and J by 5 bases, with 6 bases of the junction left unmatched. The CDR3 consists of 15 residues. The CDR3 DNA reads as TGTGCCAGCAGCCCGCTACAGGGGGTGACCGGGGAGCTGTTTTTT. Its translation: CASSPLQGVTGELFF.

The chain recombines TRBV28 with TRBJ2-7; 9 bases agree with TRBD2. J lost 2 bases, V lost 4 bases, and 9 bases had no gene match. Germline values: CDR1 MDHEN, CDR2 SYDVKM. The length of the CDR3 is 16 residues. The CDR3: CASSSASGVIPYEQYV. The CDR3 coding sequence is TGTGCCAGCAGTTCTGCTAGCGGGGTGATCCCCTACGAGCAGTACGTC.

This clonotype turned up a few times. The chain employs TRBV6-2 or TRBV6-3 and TRBJ2-7; D not resolved. CDR3 length equals 12 residues. CDR1 MNHEY and CDR2 SVGEGT come from the germline V gene. V lost 6 bases and J lost 4, with 10 bases in between. The CDR3 loop is CASSPEVYEQYF. CDR3 in DNA: TGTGCCAGCAGCCCCGAGGTTTACGAGCAGTACTTC.

The chain is built from TRBV12-3 or TRBV12-4 and TRBJ1-2; 7 nucleotides agree with TRBD1. CDR3 size: 15 residues. J was trimmed by 5 bases and V by 6 bases; bases with no gene match: 12. In DNA, the CDR3 is TGTGCCAGCAGCCACCTCCCGACAGGGTATTATGGCTACACCTTC. This encodes CASSHLPTGYYGYTF.

This chain connects TRBV4-3 to TRBJ1-4; 8 bases are shared with TRBD1. CDR3 length: 15 residues. Germline V CDR1 and CDR2: LGHNA, YSLEER. V lost 1 base to trimming and J lost 7 bases; unmatched junction nucleotides: 5. In nucleotides, the CDR3 is TGCGCCAGCAGCCAAGCTCCAGGGGGCGTTGAAAAACTGTTTTTT. This translates into CASSQAPGGVEKLFF.

Only a few counts were recorded for this clonotype. The chain combines TRBV4-1 with TRBJ1-2, with 8 bases fitting TRBD1. This CDR3 is 15 amino acids long. Trimming at V came to 2 bases and at J to 4 bases, leaving 6 bases not matched to a gene. The germline V gene has CDR1 MGHRA and CDR2 YSYEKL. The chain's CDR3 is CASSQTTGGIYGYTF. Written as DNA, the CDR3 is TGCGCCAGCAGCCAAACCACAGGGGGTATCTATGGCTACACCTTC.

The V gene is TRBV25-1, the J gene TRBJ2-1; D is perhaps TRBD1 or TRBD2 (5 bases each). Trimming stripped 8 bases from V and 10 bases from J, with 12 bases between. The CDR3 spans 11 residues. Germline assignment: CDR1 MGHDK and CDR2 SYGVNS. In nucleotides, the CDR3 is TGTGCCAGCCATAATTGGGGGGAGCAGTTCTTC. Translating it yields CASHNWGEQFF. Looking up the rest from reference TRBV25-1 and TRBJ2-1 gives the full variable domain: EADIYQTPRYLVIGTGKKITLECSQTMGHDKMYWYQQDPGMELHLIHYSYGVNSTEKGDLSSESTVSRIRTEHFPLTLESARPSHTSQYLCASHNWGEQFFGPGTRLTVL.

This clonotype was recorded many times. The V gene is TRBV29-1, the J gene TRBJ2-5, with D uncertain. Germline V lookup: CDR1 SQVTM, CDR2 ANQGSEA. V was clipped by 7 bases and J by 2 bases, with 14 bases between them. The length of the CDR3 is 13 residues. CDR3 nucleotide sequence: TGCAGCGCCGGGCGTAGGAGTCAAGAGACCCAGTACTTC. It yields the protein CSAGRRSQETQYF.

This clonotype appeared a few times. The gene calls are TRBV4-2 and TRBJ1-6; no clear D. Germline lookup yields CDR1 LGHNA and CDR2 YNFKEQ. The CDR3 consists of 16 residues. V was shortened by 6 bases and J by 7 bases, with 19 bases between the two germline ends. This chain's CDR3 is CASRGPDRDRNSPLHF. As DNA, the CDR3 is TGTGCCAGCAGGGGTCCGGACCGGGATAGGAATTCACCCCTCCACTTT.

The CDR3 nucleotides are TGTGCCAGCAGCCTTTCGGGACAGGGAATCCCTGAAGCTTTCTTT. It specifies CASSLSGQGIPEAFF. J is TRBJ1-1 and V is TRBV5-6, with 9 nucleotides matching TRBD1. In germline, CDR1 is SGHDT, CDR2 YYEEEE. CDR3 length: 15 residues. Trimming cost V 4 bases and J 6 bases; bases outside gene matches: 10.

This chain uses TRBV6-2 or TRBV6-3 with TRBJ2-1; the D gene is possibly TRBD2 (5 bases). This CDR3 is built from 11 residues. CDR1 is MNHEY, CDR2 SVGEGT, per germline. Deletions cut 7 bases from V and 7 bases from J, with 8 bases between. The CDR3 nucleotides read TGTGCCAGCACAGCGGCAAATGAGCAGTTCTTC. As protein: CASTAANEQFF.

This chain uses TRBV10-3 with TRBJ2-3; 9 bases agree with TRBD1. The CDR3 runs 14 residues. Germline assignment: CDR1 ENHRY and CDR2 SYGVKD. With V trimmed by 7 bases and J by 3 bases, 5 bases remained unmatched. In nucleotides, the CDR3 is TGTGCCATCACGAGGGACAGGGCAACAGATACGCAGTATTTT. Amino acid sequence: CAITRDRATDTQYF.

J is TRBJ1-5 and V is TRBV6-2 or TRBV6-3; D unclear. The CDR3 has 15 residues. The V end was cut by 1 base, the J end by 4 bases, with 11 bases between. Germline CDR1 and CDR2: MNHEY and SVGEGT. The CDR3 spells CASSYYRLGNQPQHF. As DNA, the CDR3 is TGTGCCAGCAGTTACTACCGGCTAGGGAATCAGCCCCAGCATTTT.

This clonotype was counted a few times. V gene TRBV30 combines with J gene TRBJ2-2; no firm D call. Between the trimmed V and J ends, which lost 0 bases and 5 bases, there was a span of 10 bases. Germline CDR1 and CDR2: GTSNPN and SVGIG (reference sequence). The CDR3 runs 14 residues. The CDR3 loop is CAWSVSSLTGELFF. CDR3 in DNA: TGTGCCTGGAGTGTTTCGTCTTTAACCGGGGAGCTGTTTTTT.

The J gene is TRBJ1-1, the V gene TRBV6-5, with D perhaps matching TRBD1 (5 bases). Germline V gene lookup returns CDR1 MNHEY and CDR2 SVGAGI. The length of the CDR3 is 15 residues. V dropped 0 bases and J dropped 5 bases, with 13 bases sitting between them. CDR3: CASSYSIHGGTEAFF. DNA for the CDR3: TGTGCCAGCAGTTACTCGATTCACGGGGGGACTGAAGCTTTCTTT.

This clonotype was observed a few times. The chain uses TRBV7-2 and TRBJ1-5; weak D call: TRBD1 (6 bases). From germline, CDR1 is SGHTA and CDR2 FQGNSA. CDR3 length: 15 residues. Deletions cut 4 bases from V and 0 bases from J, with 10 bases between. CDR3 DNA: TGTGCCAGCAGCTACAGGGAGTTTAGCAATCAGCCCCAGCATTTT. Protein: CASSYREFSNQPQHF.

This clonotype was counted a few times. The chain carries TRBV6-5 and TRBJ2-5; maybe TRBD1 (6 bases). Trimming took 8 bases from V and 0 from J, leaving 10 bases between them. Germline CDR1 and CDR2: MNHEY and SVGAGI. The CDR3 totals 13 residues. This chain's CDR3 is CASVGGYQETQYF. For the CDR3, the DNA is TGTGCCAGCGTAGGGGGTTACCAAGAGACCCAGTACTTC.

The chain links TRBV7-2 to TRBJ2-7, with 7 positions matching TRBD1. CDR1 and CDR2 (germline): SGHTA, FQGNSA. Germline trimming cut 5 bases from V and 2 bases from J; bases unmatched to any gene: 15. There are 17 residues in the CDR3. DNA of the CDR3: TGTGCCAGCAGCCCAAGCATACCGACAGGGACAACCTACGAGCAGTACTTC. Amino acids: CASSPSIPTGTTYEQYF.

V and J are TRBV6-5 and TRBJ2-1, with D perhaps matching TRBD1 or TRBD2 (5 bases each). The germline V gene has CDR1 MNHEY and CDR2 SVGAGI. The CDR3 is 11 amino acids. The germline V and J ends were trimmed by 7 bases and 10 bases, with 11 bases remaining between them. The CDR3 DNA reads TGTGCCAGCATCGTCGGGGCAGAGCAGTTCTTC. Translating gives CASIVGAEQFF.

This clonotype was seen repeatedly, ten times or more. The gene calls are TRBV4-1 and TRBJ2-3; D is perhaps TRBD2 (7 bases). Germline assignment: CDR1 MGHRA and CDR2 YSYEKL. V was trimmed by 6 bases and J by 3 bases, leaving 13 bases between them. The CDR3 totals 14 residues. The CDR3 sequence: CASSMAGATDTQYF. The CDR3 nucleotides read TGCGCCAGCAGTATGGCGGGGGCAACAGATACGCAGTATTTT.

The chain uses TRBV6-6 and TRBJ2-5; 8 bases agree with TRBD1. The length of the CDR3 is 13 residues. Trimming took 5 bases from V and 6 from J; bases not matched to a gene: 5. CDR1 is MNHNY and CDR2 is SVGAGI in the germline V gene (reference sequence). The DNA of the CDR3 is TGTGCCAGCAGTCCCTCAGGGGGCCAGACCCAGTACTTC. This codes for CASSPSGGQTQYF.

This clonotype was seen at least ten times. The chain has TRBV6-4 and TRBJ2-3, with TRBD2 identical over 7 bases. Losses at the gene ends were 3 bases for V and 3 bases for J; bases not matched to a gene: 0. The CDR3 runs 13 residues. Germline values: CDR1 MRHNA, CDR2 SNTAGT. In DNA form, the CDR3 reads TGTGCCAGCAGTGAGCGGGGGACAGATACGCAGTATTTT. Translating gives CASSERGTDTQYF.